This T cell receptor beta chain was recovered during a study of a mutant IDH1 vaccine in newly diagnosed glioma. Study-level information: Vaccination followed radiotherapy alone by 4-6 weeks, or accompanied temozolomide cycles.

Of note for this clone: Its antigen is unidentified.

Clones were read by immunoSEQ multiplex PCR, and TCRdb kept only the in-frame ones, dropping some. The top ten hold approximately 4.2% of the sample, which has over 50,000 clones, 85% to 90% seen once. Germline V gives CDR1 SGHRS, CDR2 YFSETQ. The CDR3 is made up of 16 amino acids. J lost 1 base, V lost 4 bases, and 6 bases had no gene match. Time point meaning: week 5, during vaccination. In the vaccine, a single dose held 300 ug of the mutant IDH1 20-mer peptide, along with topical imiquimod. The receptor was isolated from a woman aged 40 to 50 with glioma. The starting material was PBMCs, obtained from a glioma patient whose treatment included an IDH1 peptide vaccine. The chain uses TRBV5-1 and TRBJ2-2, with 8 bases matching TRBD1. This chain's CDR3 is CASSPPGTGNTGELFF. The CDR3 DNA is TGCGCCAGCAGCCCTCCCGGGACAGGGAACACCGGGGAGCTGTTTTTT.